The sequence of this TCR beta chain was determined in a study of blood T cell repertoires in COVID-19 (TCRdb year 2020). About the full investigation: Samples covering the acute and convalescent phases of COVID-19 were provided by collaborators in the United States, Italy and Spain. The repertoires were made available in a free public database intended to serve as a resource for research on the immune response to SARS-CoV-2. Where available, HLA class I and class II types were obtained from metadata supplied by the sample provider rather than from assay-based typing. Nearly every sample came with metadata listing a de-identified subject ID, COVID-19 status, age in years and sex. Deeply sampled blood TCRbeta repertoires from subjects exposed to, actively infected with, or recovered from COVID-19 were included in the dataset. Samples were obtained from the ongoing ImmuneRACE study (first 160 participants) and from 1,254 subjects provided by 6 global collaborators. The material from the prospective study consisted of cDNA or gDNA derived from T cells, B-cell-depleted T cells, or PBMCs.

The junction shows trimming of 5 bases on V and 7 bases on J, plus 9 bases between the germline ends. CDR3 length: 13 amino acids, cysteine to phenylalanine. Of all the DNA, just the CDR3 is kept, 39 bases in frame from base 1. The investigation overall reported the following: The amount of clinical and demographic metadata varied by source and participant and was provided uncurated.

Participants in the prospective study were enrolled through a virtual design, were aged about 18 to 90 years, and lived in about two dozen United States geographic areas. In the prospective study, cohorts were assigned on the basis of participant-reported clinical history obtained from a screening survey and a study questionnaire. A participant counted as exposed if, within 2 weeks of entering the study, that participant had been in contact with someone who had a PCR-confirmed or clinician-diagnosed COVID-19 case. In the prospective study, mobile phlebotomists collected whole blood, serum and a nasopharyngeal or oropharyngeal swab from each participant. Additional blood draws and questionnaires over an approximately two-month period could optionally be provided by prospective study participants. Blood samples from the prospective study were shipped frozen or at room temperature prior to DNA extraction.

TCRbeta CDR3 regions were amplified from genomic DNA using the immunoSEQ Assay, a bias-controlled multiplex PCR. Per the original workflow: The number of nucleated cells in each sample was estimated by amplification of reference gene primers within the assay. Sequence reads were collapsed and filtered to measure the absolute abundance of every unique TCRbeta CDR3 rearrangement. For each sample, productive Simpson clonality was calculated as the square root of Simpson's diversity index over productive rearrangements. The table comes from immuneACCESS by way of TCRdb, which keeps in-frame sequences with V and J called. Part of the clones is missing from these tables; in studies checked, under half for an unresolved V gene and the rest for unknown reasons. V and J calls and clone size come straight from that table; D and trimming were deduced from the DNA. A total of 280,000 or so clones appear in this sample, nearly 90% of them only once. 2.5% to 3.5% of the sample belongs to the ten largest clones.

Concerning this clone: The antigen this receptor binds is unknown. Base qualities are not at hand, and no much larger clone is one base apart.

Rearrangement joined TRBV12-3 or TRBV12-4 to TRBJ1-6; matching of 5 bases hints at TRBD1 as the D gene. The sequenced sample was PBMCs or T cells enriched from blood (not recorded which). This TCR derives from a woman between 50 and 59 years old who had been exposed to COVID-19. The DNA sequence is TGTGCCAGCAGTCAACGACAGAATTCACCCCTCCACTTT. The resulting protein is CASSQRQNSPLHF.